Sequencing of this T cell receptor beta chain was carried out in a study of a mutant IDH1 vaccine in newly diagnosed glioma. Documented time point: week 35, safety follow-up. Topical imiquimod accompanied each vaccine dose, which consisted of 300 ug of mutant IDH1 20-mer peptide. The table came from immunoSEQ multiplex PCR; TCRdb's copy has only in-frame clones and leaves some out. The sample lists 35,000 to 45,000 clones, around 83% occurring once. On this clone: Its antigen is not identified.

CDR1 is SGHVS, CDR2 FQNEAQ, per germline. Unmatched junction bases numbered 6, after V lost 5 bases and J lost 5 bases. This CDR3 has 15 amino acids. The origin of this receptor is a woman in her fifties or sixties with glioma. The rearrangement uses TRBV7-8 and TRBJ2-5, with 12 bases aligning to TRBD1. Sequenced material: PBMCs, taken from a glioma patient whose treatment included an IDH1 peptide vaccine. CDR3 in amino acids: CASSRDRGRAETQYF. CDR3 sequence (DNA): TGTGCCAGCAGCCGGGACAGGGGGCGCGCGGAGACCCAGTACTTC.